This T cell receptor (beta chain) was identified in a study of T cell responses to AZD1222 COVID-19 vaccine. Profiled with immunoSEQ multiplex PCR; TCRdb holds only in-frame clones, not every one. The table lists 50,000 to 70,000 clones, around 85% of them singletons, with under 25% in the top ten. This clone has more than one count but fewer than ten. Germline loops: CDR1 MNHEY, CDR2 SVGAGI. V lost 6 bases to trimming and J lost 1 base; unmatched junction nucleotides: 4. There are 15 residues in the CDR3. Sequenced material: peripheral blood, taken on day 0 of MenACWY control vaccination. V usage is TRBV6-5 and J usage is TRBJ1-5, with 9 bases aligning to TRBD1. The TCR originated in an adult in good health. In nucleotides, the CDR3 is TGTGCCAGCAGAACCGGGACAGGGAGCAATCAGCCCCAGCATTTT. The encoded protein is CASRTGTGSNQPQHF.